This T cell receptor (beta chain) was recorded in a study of Ad26.COV2.S vaccination and SARS-CoV-2 variants. Study-wide background: Participants got Ad26.COV2.S intramuscularly, once or twice 56 days apart.

Regarding the study as a whole: Breadth measured for non-spike TCRs was similar across vaccine and placebo recipients.

Described treatment: around 19 received Ad26.COV2.S at low or high dose, single or two shots; about 5 received placebo; per-sample allocation not given. Samples were taken on day 63 after the first vaccine or placebo injection. Donation was by an adult aged 18-55 years who was in Boston. An Ad26 vector expressing Wuhan-strain SARS-CoV-2 spike constituted the vaccine. About this clone: Its antigen is still unknown.

Trimming cost V 2 bases and J 8 bases, with 14 bases left between them. This CDR3 has 14 residues. Germline V gene data show CDR1 as SGHRS and CDR2 as YFSETQ. Some clones are missing from TCRdb's copy, which holds only in-frame ones; the method was immunoSEQ multiplex PCR. The sample shows hundreds of thousands of clones, roughly 80% of them seen only once. The specimen comprised peripheral blood, sampled in a trial of Ad26.COV2.S vaccine versus placebo. The clonotype comes from a person between 18 and 65 years old who received the Ad26.COV2.S COVID-19 vaccine or a placebo. The chain links TRBV5-1 to TRBJ2-1; no reliable D call. The CDR3 here is CASSFMTASDEQFF. CDR3 DNA sequence: TGCGCCAGCAGCTTCATGACTGCAAGCGATGAGCAGTTCTTC.